This T cell receptor (beta chain) was identified during a study of T cell clonotyping in hematopoietic cell transplantation. The length of the CDR3 is 13 residues. Trimming shortened V by 3 bases and J by 0 bases, and 6 bases separated the two germline ends. The germline V gene encodes CDR1 GTSNPN and CDR2 SVGIG (reference sequence). Time point here: recipient sample about 28 days before transplant, after cytoreduction. TCRdb's copy holds only in-frame clones and misses some; the assay was immunoSEQ multiplex PCR. This repertoire shows more than 70,000 clones, about 95% found once; its top ten account for about 1.8%. With regard to this clone: At the DNA level, this CDR3 is encoded by other sequences in the same sample as well.

Sample: peripheral blood mononuclear cells, taken before stem cell transplant. The chain joins TRBV30 to TRBJ1-5, with D uncertain. This sequence was found in a woman between 45 and 60 years old with acute myeloid leukemia. Some clones in this sample may be carry-over from other donors' samples. CDR3 sequence (DNA): TGTGCCTGGAGCAGCGATAGCAATCAGCCCCAGCATTTT. Protein sequence: CAWSSDSNQPQHF.